The 19 T cell receptor beta chains below come from one sample, sequenced in a study of cytomegalovirus exposure and HLA in healthy donors. Repertoires were generated with immunoSEQ multiplex PCR, while TCRdb's copy carries only in-frame clones and drops some. The sample lists 200,000 or so clones; 70% to 85% were seen once. The specimen was PBMCs. Every receptor here comes from a woman between 25 and 40 years old in good health and CMV-seropositive.

The rearrangement uses TRBV30 and TRBJ1-2; maybe TRBD1 (5 bases). The CDR3 length is 15 residues. Germline loops: CDR1 GTSNPN, CDR2 SVGIG (reference sequence). V gave up 0 bases and J gave up 3 bases, with 14 bases separating them. The CDR3 reads CAWSVTGTAYYGYTF. CDR3 bases: TGTGCCTGGAGTGTAACCGGGACTGCCTACTATGGCTACACCTTC.

J is TRBJ1-2 and V is TRBV25-1; D might be TRBD1 (6 bases). There are 15 residues in the CDR3. Trimming pared 1 base from V and 7 bases from J, leaving 16 bases between. Germline-derived CDR1 and CDR2 are MGHDK and SYGVNS. Here the CDR3 reads CASSEWRGADGGYTF. CDR3 nucleotides: TGTGCCAGCAGTGAATGGCGGGGGGCAGATGGTGGCTACACCTTC.

This chain uses TRBV7-6 with TRBJ2-3; TRBD2 matches at 9 bases. The CDR3 runs 15 residues. Germline V gene lookup returns CDR1 SGHVS and CDR2 FNYEAQ. V trimming: 4 bases; J trimming: 4 bases; junction bases outside the gene matches: 6. In nucleotides, the CDR3 is TGTGCCAGCAGCTATTATAGCGGGAGCCCAGATACGCAGTATTTT. Translation gives CASSYYSGSPDTQYF.

V is TRBV5-1 and J is TRBJ2-5, with D possibly being TRBD2 (6 bases). Germline V gene lookup returns CDR1 SGHRS and CDR2 YFSETQ. This CDR3 is built from 15 residues. Trimming removed 1 base from V and 5 bases from J, with 15 bases in between. The CDR3 nucleotides read TGCGCCAGCAGCTTGATGGGGCAGGCGGGGGAGACCCAGTACTTC. Translation gives CASSLMGQAGETQYF.

J is TRBJ1-2 and V is TRBV11-2; D possibly corresponds to TRBD1 (5 bases). In germline, CDR1 is SGHAT, CDR2 FQNNGV. The CDR3 has 15 residues. V shed 6 bases and J shed 5 bases, with 19 bases lying between them. CDR3 amino acids: CASRQSPRDWYGYTF. CDR3 bases: TGTGCCAGCAGGCAATCCCCCAGGGATTGGTATGGCTACACCTTC.

This chain connects TRBV28 to TRBJ1-1, with D tentatively TRBD1 (6 bases). The CDR3 is 18 residues long. CDR1 MDHEN and CDR2 SYDVKM come from the germline V gene. The V and J ends lost 3 bases and 5 bases respectively, with 25 bases between them. CDR3 bases: TGTGCCAGCAGTTTTTCAGCAAGCGAATCCAGGGGATGGACTGAAGCTTTCTTT. This encodes CASSFSASESRGWTEAFF.

In this sample, this clone turned up a few times. This chain uses TRBV12-5 with TRBJ2-7; the D is unclear. Deletions cut 5 bases from V and 9 bases from J, with 11 bases between. The germline V gene encodes CDR1 LGHNT and CDR2 FRNRAP. The CDR3 length is 11 residues. CDR3 sequence reads: CASGQQQWQYF. The DNA of the CDR3 is TGTGCTAGTGGTCAACAACAGTGGCAGTACTTC.

The chain recombines TRBV18 with TRBJ2-3; 7 nucleotides agree with TRBD2. The CDR3 runs to 14 residues. CDR1 KGHSH and CDR2 LQKENI come from the germline V gene. V gave up 3 bases and J gave up 6 bases; unmatched junction bases: 6. CDR3 region: CASSPGLGGDTQYF. CDR3 DNA: TGTGCCAGCTCACCCGGACTAGGAGGTGATACGCAGTATTTT.

The chain has TRBV15 and TRBJ1-5; D is perhaps TRBD1 (5 bases). The CDR3 spans 14 residues. Germline-derived CDR1 and CDR2 are LNHNV and YYDKDF (reference sequence). The V gene lost 1 base and the J gene lost 8 bases, with 12 bases spanning the gap. The CDR3 loop is CATSRVKGDEPQHF. The CDR3 DNA is TGTGCCACCAGCAGAGTGAAAGGGGATGAGCCCCAGCATTTT. The complete variable domain, with remaining parts taken from reference TRBV15 and TRBJ1-5, reads DAMVIQNPRYQVTQFGKPVTLSCSQTLNHNVMYWYQQKSSQAPKLLFHYYDKDFNNEADTPDNFQSRRPNTSFCFLDIRSPGLGDTAMYLCATSRVKGDEPQHFGDGTRLSIL.

Only one count was recorded for this clone. This chain uses TRBV5-1 with TRBJ2-2, with 14 bases lining up with TRBD2. The CDR3 has 16 residues. V dropped 4 bases and J dropped 6; count of bases not matched to a gene: 5. CDR1 SGHRS and CDR2 YFSETQ come from the germline V gene. CDR3 nucleotide sequence: TGCGCCAGCAGCGCAGGGACTAGCGGGAGAGCCGGGGAGCTGTTTTTT. As protein: CASSAGTSGRAGELFF. The complete variable domain, with remaining parts taken from reference TRBV5-1 and TRBJ2-2, reads KAGVTQTPRYLIKTRGQQVTLSCSPISGHRSVSWYQQTPGQGLQFLFEYFSETQRNKGNFPGRFSGRQFSNSRSEMNVSTLELGDSALYLCASSAGTSGRAGELFFGEGSRLTVL.

In this sample, this clone turned up a few times. V gene TRBV5-1 combines with J gene TRBJ1-2; D possibly corresponds to TRBD1 (5 bases). CDR1 and CDR2 (germline): SGHRS, YFSETQ. This CDR3 is 13 amino acids long. Trimming stripped 6 bases from V and 5 bases from J, with 14 bases between. The CDR3 sequence: CASTTDGGYGYTF. The CDR3 region has the DNA TGCGCCAGCACCACGGACGGGGGTTATGGCTACACCTTC.

The chain carries TRBV5-4 and TRBJ2-7; 8 bases match TRBD1. Per germline, CDR1 SGHNT and CDR2 YYREEE (reference sequence). The CDR3 loop spans 15 amino acids. Trimming took 0 bases from V and 4 from J; bases not matched to a gene: 6. The CDR3 region is CASSLAGQGGYEQYF. As DNA, the CDR3 is TGTGCCAGCAGCTTGGCCGGACAGGGCGGGTACGAGCAGTACTTC.

The J gene is TRBJ1-2, the V gene TRBV5-6, with D unresolved. CDR1 SGHDT and CDR2 YYEEEE come from the germline V gene. The V and J ends lost 6 bases and 2 bases respectively, with 14 bases between them. The CDR3 is made up of 14 amino acids. CDR3 region: CASTPVQVNYGYTF. The CDR3 DNA is TGTGCCAGCACTCCGGTCCAGGTGAACTATGGCTACACCTTC.

V usage is TRBV6-1 and J usage is TRBJ1-2; D gene unclear. V was clipped by 9 bases and J by 2 bases, with 4 bases between them. Germline V gene lookup returns CDR1 MNHNS and CDR2 SASEGT. The CDR3 runs 10 residues. The CDR3 region has the DNA TGTGCCAGTGTAAACTATGGCTACACCTTC. As protein: CASVNYGYTF.

The chain uses TRBV11-2 and TRBJ2-7; TRBD2 matches 14 bases. Germline CDR1 is SGHAT and CDR2 is FQNNGV. J lost 6 bases, V lost 4 bases, and 5 bases had no gene match. CDR3 length equals 15 residues. The CDR3 DNA is TGTGCCAGCAGCTCGGGACTAGCGGGAGTCGGCGAGCAGTACTTC. It encodes CASSSGLAGVGEQYF. Using reference TRBV11-2 and TRBJ2-7 for the parts outside the CDR3, the full variable domain is EAGVAQSPRYKIIEKRQSVAFWCNPISGHATLYWYQQILGQGPKLLIQFQNNGVVDDSQLPKDRFSAERLKGVDSTLKIQPAKLEDSAVYLCASSSGLAGVGEQYFGPGTRLTVT.

The chain joins TRBV27 to TRBJ2-2; TRBD2 matches 7 bases. The CDR3 covers 15 residues. The V gene's germline CDR1 is MNHEY and CDR2 SMNVEV (reference sequence). The V segment lost 3 bases and the J segment 4 bases; nucleotides outside the gene matches: 5. The CDR3 bases are TGTGCCAGCAGTTTTTCTTGGGAGGGCACCGGGGAGCTGTTTTTT. Amino acids: CASSFSWEGTGELFF.

This rearrangement joins TRBV5-6 to TRBJ2-7; D perhaps matches TRBD1 (6 bases). The V gene's germline CDR1 is SGHDT and CDR2 YYEEEE. The CDR3 is made up of 14 amino acids. The V gene lost 4 bases and the J gene lost 0 bases, with 11 bases spanning the gap. The CDR3 reads CASSGIQGSYEQYF. CDR3 nucleotides: TGTGCCAGCAGCGGGATACAGGGCTCCTACGAGCAGTACTTC.

The chain is built from TRBV18 and TRBJ2-6; 7 nucleotides line up with TRBD2. There are 17 residues in the CDR3. CDR1 KGHSH and CDR2 LQKENI come from the germline V gene. V dropped 2 bases and J dropped 0; count of bases not matched to a gene: 4. The CDR3 DNA reads TGTGCCAGCTCACCAAGCGGGACCTACTCTGGGGCCAACGTCCTGACTTTC. It translates to CASSPSGTYSGANVLTF.

Only one count was recorded for this clone. V is TRBV6-1 and J is TRBJ1-1; 7 positions match TRBD1. Trimming removed 6 bases from V and 1 base from J; junction bases left unmatched: 5. CDR3 length: 14 amino acids. The V gene's germline CDR1 is MNHNS and CDR2 SASEGT. The CDR3 sequence: CASRQGWQNTEAFF. CDR3 in DNA: TGTGCCAGCAGACAGGGGTGGCAGAACACTGAAGCTTTCTTT.